This T cell receptor beta chain derives from a study of blood T cell repertoires in COVID-19 (dated by TCRdb to the early 2020s). With respect to the entire study: Samples from collaborators originated in the United States, Italy and Spain and spanned both the acute and convalescent phases of COVID-19. The material from the prospective study consisted of cDNA or gDNA derived from T cells, B-cell-depleted T cells, or PBMCs. Deeply sampled blood TCRbeta repertoires from subjects exposed to, actively infected with, or recovered from COVID-19 were included in the dataset. The repertoires were released in a freely available public database meant as a resource for research on the immune response to SARS-CoV-2. The samples were drawn from two sources: the first 160 participants of the ongoing ImmuneRACE study, and fewer than 1,500 subjects contributed by 6 global collaborators. Nearly every sample came with metadata listing a de-identified subject ID, COVID-19 status, age in years and sex. HLA class I and class II types, where available, came from metadata supplied by the sample provider rather than from assay-based typing.

Worth noting for this clone: Its specific antigen is unknown. The input lacks base qualities; no much larger clone sits a single base away.

What the study reported, not specific to this receptor: Clinical and demographic metadata were provided uncurated, with the amount varying by source and participant.

TCRbeta CDR3 regions were amplified from genomic DNA using the immunoSEQ Assay, a bias-controlled multiplex PCR. On the study's bioinformatics: The number of nucleated cells in each sample was estimated from the amplification of reference gene primers within the assay. Sequence reads were collapsed and filtered to measure the absolute abundance of every unique TCRbeta CDR3 rearrangement. For each sample, productive Simpson clonality was calculated by taking the square root of Simpson's diversity index across productive rearrangements. TCRdb took over this immuneACCESS table, retaining in-frame rearrangements with V and J assigned. Such tables are incomplete; in checked studies, under half of the missing clones stem from an unresolved V gene, and the remainder is unexplained. For V, J and clone size, that table is used; D and trimming come from the DNA. For this sample the table gives 300,000 to 400,000 clones, of which roughly 89% were detected only once. Of the sample, approximately 5.5% falls within the top ten clones.

From a lookup of the germline V gene, CDR1 and CDR2 are SGHTA and FQGNSA. V is pruned by 5 bases and J by 4 bases, leaving 15 bases of the junction without a gene match. The CDR3 starts with the cysteine, ends with the phenylalanine, and has 18 residues. The DNA shown is the 54-base CDR3, in frame from base 1. Participants in the prospective study were enrolled through a virtual design, were aged roughly 18 to 100 years, and lived in about 25 United States geographic areas. Cohort assignment in the prospective study relied on participant-reported clinical history from a screening survey and a study questionnaire. Recovered participants in ImmuneRACE Cohort 3 were defined as having two consecutive negative NP/OP PCR tests, clearance from a healthcare professional, or resolution of symptoms. In the prospective study, whole blood, serum and a nasopharyngeal or oropharyngeal swab were collected from each participant by mobile phlebotomists. Over a roughly 2-month period, participants in the prospective study had the option of providing additional blood draws and questionnaires. Before DNA extraction, blood samples from the prospective study were shipped at room temperature or frozen.

Material for sequencing was PBMCs or T cells enriched from blood (not recorded which). The clonotype originates from a man between 60 and 70 years old who had recovered from COVID-19. The rearrangement combines TRBV7-2 with TRBJ2-3; 10 middle bases align to TRBD1. The CDR3 here reads CASSQPPGQGYSADTQYF. The nucleotides are TGTGCCAGCAGCCAACCTCCGGGACAGGGGTATTCGGCAGATACGCAGTATTTT.